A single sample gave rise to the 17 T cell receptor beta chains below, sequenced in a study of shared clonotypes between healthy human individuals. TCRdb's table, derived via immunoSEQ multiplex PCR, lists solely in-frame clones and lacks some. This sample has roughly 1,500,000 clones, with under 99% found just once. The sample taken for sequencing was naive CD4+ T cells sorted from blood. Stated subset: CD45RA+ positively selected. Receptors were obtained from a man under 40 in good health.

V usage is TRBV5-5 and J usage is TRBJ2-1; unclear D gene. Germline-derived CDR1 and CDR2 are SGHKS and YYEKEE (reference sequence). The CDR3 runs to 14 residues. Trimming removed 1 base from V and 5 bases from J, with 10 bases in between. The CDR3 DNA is TGTGCCAGCAGCTTGATCGGTAGAGACAATGAGCAGTTCTTC. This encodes CASSLIGRDNEQFF.

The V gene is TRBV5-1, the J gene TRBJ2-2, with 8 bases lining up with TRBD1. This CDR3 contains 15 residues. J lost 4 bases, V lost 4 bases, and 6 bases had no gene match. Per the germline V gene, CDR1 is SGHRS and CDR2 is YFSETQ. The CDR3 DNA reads TGCGCCAGCAGCCTGGGACAGGTCGTCACCGGGGAGCTGTTTTTT. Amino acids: CASSLGQVVTGELFF.

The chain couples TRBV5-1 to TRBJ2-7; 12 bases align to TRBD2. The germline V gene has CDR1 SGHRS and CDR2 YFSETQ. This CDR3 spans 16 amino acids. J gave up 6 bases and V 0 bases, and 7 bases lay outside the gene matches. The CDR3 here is CASSLAKTSGSFEQYF. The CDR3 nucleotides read TGCGCCAGCAGCTTGGCTAAGACTAGCGGGAGTTTCGAGCAGTACTTC.

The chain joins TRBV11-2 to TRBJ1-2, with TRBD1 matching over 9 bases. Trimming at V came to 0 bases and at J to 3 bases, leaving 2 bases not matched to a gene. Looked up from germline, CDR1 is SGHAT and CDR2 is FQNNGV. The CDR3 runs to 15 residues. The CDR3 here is CASSLEDRGYYGYTF. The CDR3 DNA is TGTGCCAGCAGCTTAGAGGACAGGGGATACTATGGCTACACCTTC.

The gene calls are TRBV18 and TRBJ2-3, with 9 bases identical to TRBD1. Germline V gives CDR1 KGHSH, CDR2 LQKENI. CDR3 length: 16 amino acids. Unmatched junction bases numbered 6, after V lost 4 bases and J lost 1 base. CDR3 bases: TGTGCCAGCTCACAAACGGGACAGGGCGGCACAGATACGCAGTATTTT. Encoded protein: CASSQTGQGGTDTQYF.

The DNA of the CDR3 is TGTGCCAGCAGGGGGACAGGGGGCCAGTCTGAAGCTTTCTTT. Protein: CASRGTGGQSEAFF. This sequence joins TRBV6-5 and TRBJ1-1, with TRBD1 identical over 12 bases. Trimming cost V 6 bases and J 6 bases; bases outside gene matches: 5. Per the germline V gene, CDR1 is MNHEY and CDR2 is SVGAGI. The CDR3 loop spans 14 amino acids.

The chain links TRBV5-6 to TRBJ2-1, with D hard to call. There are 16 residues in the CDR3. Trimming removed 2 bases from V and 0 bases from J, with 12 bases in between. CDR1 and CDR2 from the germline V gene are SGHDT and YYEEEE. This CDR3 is CASSFRQMSSYNEQFF. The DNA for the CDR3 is TGTGCCAGCAGCTTTAGGCAAATGAGCTCCTACAATGAGCAGTTCTTC.

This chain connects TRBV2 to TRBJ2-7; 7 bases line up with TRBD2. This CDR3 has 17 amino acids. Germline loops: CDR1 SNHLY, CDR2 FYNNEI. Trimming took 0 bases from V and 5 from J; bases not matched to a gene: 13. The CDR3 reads CASSEALLVGRDHEQYF. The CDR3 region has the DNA TGTGCCAGCAGTGAAGCGCTTCTCGTAGGGAGGGACCACGAGCAGTACTTC.

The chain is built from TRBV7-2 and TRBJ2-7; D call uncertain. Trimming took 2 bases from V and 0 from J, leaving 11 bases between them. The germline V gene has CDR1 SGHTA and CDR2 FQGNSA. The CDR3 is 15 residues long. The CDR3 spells CASSLTGVSSYEQYF. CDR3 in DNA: TGTGCCAGCAGCTTAACGGGCGTGAGCTCCTACGAGCAGTACTTC.

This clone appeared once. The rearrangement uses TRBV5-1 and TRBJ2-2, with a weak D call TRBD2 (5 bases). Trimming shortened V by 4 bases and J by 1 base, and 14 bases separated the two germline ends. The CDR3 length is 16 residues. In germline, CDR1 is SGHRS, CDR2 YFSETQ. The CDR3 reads CASSPGNRLNTGELFF. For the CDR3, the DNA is TGCGCCAGCAGCCCGGGGAATAGATTGAACACCGGGGAGCTGTTTTTT. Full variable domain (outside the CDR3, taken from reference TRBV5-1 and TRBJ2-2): KAGVTQTPRYLIKTRGQQVTLSCSPISGHRSVSWYQQTPGQGLQFLFEYFSETQRNKGNFPGRFSGRQFSNSRSEMNVSTLELGDSALYLCASSPGNRLNTGELFFGEGSRLTVL.

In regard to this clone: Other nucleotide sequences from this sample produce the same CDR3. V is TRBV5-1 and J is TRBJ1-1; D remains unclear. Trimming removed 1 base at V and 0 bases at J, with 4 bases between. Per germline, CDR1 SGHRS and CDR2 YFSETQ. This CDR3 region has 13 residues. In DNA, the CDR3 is TGCGCCAGCAGCTTGCGTGTGAACACTGAAGCTTTCTTT. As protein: CASSLRVNTEAFF.

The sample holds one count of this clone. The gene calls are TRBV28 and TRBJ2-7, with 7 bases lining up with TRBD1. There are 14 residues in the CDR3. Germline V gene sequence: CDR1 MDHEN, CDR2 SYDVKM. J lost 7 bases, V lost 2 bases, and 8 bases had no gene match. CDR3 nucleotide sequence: TGTGCCAGCAGTTTAGCAGGGGGTGTTACGGAGCAGTACTTC. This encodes CASSLAGGVTEQYF.

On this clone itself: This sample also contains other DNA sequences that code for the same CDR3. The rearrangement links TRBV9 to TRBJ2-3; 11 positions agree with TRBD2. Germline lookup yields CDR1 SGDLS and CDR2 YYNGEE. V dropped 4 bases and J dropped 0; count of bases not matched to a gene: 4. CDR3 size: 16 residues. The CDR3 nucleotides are TGTGCCAGCAGCCCTCGACTAGCGGGGAGCACAGATACGCAGTATTTT. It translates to CASSPRLAGSTDTQYF. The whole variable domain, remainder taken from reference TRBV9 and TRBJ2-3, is DSGVTQTPKHLITATGQRVTLRCSPRSGDLSVYWYQQSLDQGLQFLIQYYNGEERAKGNILERFSAQQFPDLHSELNLSSLELGDSALYFCASSPRLAGSTDTQYFGPGTRLTVL.

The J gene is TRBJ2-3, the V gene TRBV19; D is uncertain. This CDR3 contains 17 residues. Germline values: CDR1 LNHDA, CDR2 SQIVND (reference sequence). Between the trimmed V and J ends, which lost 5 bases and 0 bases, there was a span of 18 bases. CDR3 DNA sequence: TGTGCCAGTAGTGACCTCAGGAGCCTATTTAGCACAGATACGCAGTATTTT. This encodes CASSDLRSLFSTDTQYF.

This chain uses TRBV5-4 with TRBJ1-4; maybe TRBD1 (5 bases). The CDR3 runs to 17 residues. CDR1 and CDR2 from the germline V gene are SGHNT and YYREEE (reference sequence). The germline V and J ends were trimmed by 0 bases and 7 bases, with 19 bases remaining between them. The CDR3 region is CASSLAGQGAGGEKLFF. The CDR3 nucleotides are TGTGCCAGCAGCTTGGCCGGCCAGGGTGCGGGGGGTGAAAAACTGTTTTTT.

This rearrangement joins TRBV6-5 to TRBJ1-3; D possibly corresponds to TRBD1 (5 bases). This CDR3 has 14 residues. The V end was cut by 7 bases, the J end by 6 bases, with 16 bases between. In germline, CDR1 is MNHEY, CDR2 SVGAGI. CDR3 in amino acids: CASTPLGVSNTIYF. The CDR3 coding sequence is TGTGCCAGCACCCCCTTAGGGGTATCAAACACCATATATTTT.

The CDR3 region is CASSDELYGYTF. In DNA, the CDR3 is TGTGCCAGCAGTGACGAGCTCTATGGCTACACCTTC. V and J are TRBV2 and TRBJ1-2; D remains unclear. Trimming removed 3 bases from V and 4 bases from J, with 6 bases in between. The CDR3 totals 12 residues. Germline CDR1 and CDR2: SNHLY and FYNNEI.